This T cell receptor beta chain was sequenced during a study of T cells in Graves' hyperthyroidism and ophthalmopathy. Study context: Peripheral blood samples were taken at initial diagnosis, prior to any treatment.

The source material, RNA transcripts, was used to amplify TCR beta CDR3 regions. The HTBI set primed first-round TCR CDR3 RT-PCR. One entry per CDR3 protein results from TCRdb running MiXCR on the multiplex PCR reads. The data show 250,000 to 350,000 distinct CDR3 sequences, with approximately 21% seen just once and roughly 60% held by the top ten. Each 10 ml fresh peripheral blood draw supplied the PBMCs. With 0 bases removed from V and 4 bases from J, the gap between germline ends came to 8 bases. CDR1 and CDR2 (germline): KGHSH, LQKENI. The CDR3 is 14 amino acids. This clonotype has at least ten counts. The antigen is unknown. Study observations and caveats: Blood shared most expanded thyroid clonotypes above 0.001. Ophthalmopathy was told apart from stable hyperthyroidism by a 13 V-J model.

The clonotype originates from a man aged 25-45 years with Graves' ophthalmopathy. The V call is TRBV18, the J call TRBJ2-3, with D possibly matching TRBD1 (6 bases). Sequenced material: blood. CDR3 nucleotide sequence: TGTGCCAGCTCACCACCAAACAGGGCAGATACGCAGTATTTT. Translated: CASSPPNRADTQYF. Together with reference TRBV18 and TRBJ2-3, the CDR3 gives the full variable domain: NAGVMQNPRHLVRRRGQEARLRCSPMKGHSHVYWYRQLPEEGLKFMVYLQKENIIDESGMPKERFSAEFPKEGPSILRIQQVVRGDSAAYFCASSPPNRADTQYFGPGTRLTVL.